This TCR beta chain appears in the sequencing data of a study of neurological immune-mediated disorders. Study-level results: The most TCR clonal expansion was seen in HTLV-1-associated myelopathy, and the least was seen in multiple sclerosis, which fell below healthy controls.

The unsorted libraries were made from 2 million PBMCs kept at -80 C. The making of cDNA relied on 5'RACE with 10-nucleotide random UMIs. TCRdb used MiXCR to reprocess the 5' RACE reads, holding one entry per CDR3 protein. The data show more than 45,000 distinct CDR3 sequences, approximately 3.9% seen once. V lost 6 bases to trimming and J lost 2 bases, with 10 bases between them. This CDR3 comprises 13 residues. Germline V CDR1 and CDR2: MNHEY, SVGEGT. This clonotype was observed at least ten times. No antigen is known for it. The sample consisted of PBMCs. This chain uses TRBV6-2 or TRBV6-3 with TRBJ1-1; maybe TRBD1 (5 bases). The receptor was isolated from a man aged 25-40 years with multiple sclerosis. CDR3 DNA sequence: TGTGCCAGCAGGAACCGGGACAACACTGAAGCTTTCTTT. Protein sequence: CASRNRDNTEAFF.